This entry lists 7 T cell receptor beta chains sequenced from one sample in a study of blood T cell repertoires in COVID-19. Assay used: immunoSEQ multiplex PCR; TCRdb lists only in-frame clones, some missing. The sample has 180,000 or so clones; over 75% are singletons. Sequencing input: peripheral blood. Every receptor here comes from a man in his forties with active or convalescent COVID-19.

The chain couples TRBV4-3 to TRBJ2-7, with 12 nucleotides matching TRBD1. The V and J ends lost 3 bases and 6 bases, in that order; junction bases with no gene match: 3. Germline V gene sequence: CDR1 LGHNA, CDR2 YSLEER. The CDR3 is 14 residues long. The CDR3 DNA reads TGCGCCAGCAGCCACGGGACAGGGGGCTTCGAGCAGTACTTC. Amino acid sequence: CASSHGTGGFEQYF.

The gene calls are TRBV6-6 and TRBJ2-7, with a weak D call TRBD1 (5 bases). Trimming pared 6 bases from V and 2 bases from J, leaving 11 bases between. Germline CDR1 reads MNHNY; CDR2 reads SVGAGI (reference sequence). This CDR3 region has 13 residues. The CDR3 DNA reads TGTGCCAGCAGAGGAGACAGCCCCTACGAGCAGTACTTC. It specifies CASRGDSPYEQYF.

This clone has more than one count but fewer than ten. This rearrangement joins TRBV5-1 to TRBJ2-3; 7 nucleotides line up with TRBD2. This CDR3 region has 14 residues. V lost 5 bases to trimming and J lost 2 bases; unmatched junction nucleotides: 5. CDR1 is SGHRS, CDR2 YFSETQ, per germline. The CDR3 bases are TGCGCCAGCAGGGTAGCGGGCCTCACAGATACGCAGTATTTT. Its protein product is CASRVAGLTDTQYF.

The V and J genes are TRBV7-9 and TRBJ1-3; D is undetermined. In germline, CDR1 is SEHNR, CDR2 FQNEAQ (reference sequence). CDR3 length: 18 amino acids. The V gene lost 3 bases and the J gene lost 9 bases, with 27 bases spanning the gap. Here the CDR3 DNA reads TGTGCCAGCAGCTTGTTAGGCTCCGGGAAGGTGTTAGGTGGCACCATATATTTT. Encoded protein: CASSLLGSGKVLGGTIYF.

The chain employs TRBV7-8 and TRBJ2-2, with D possibly matching TRBD1 (6 bases). V dropped 5 bases and J dropped 6 bases, with 13 bases sitting between them. Germline CDR1 is SGHVS and CDR2 is FQNEAQ. This CDR3 region has 14 residues. CDR3 in amino acids: CASSATPGAGELFF. CDR3 sequence (DNA): TGTGCCAGCAGCGCCACCCCAGGGGCCGGGGAGCTGTTTTTT.

The chain has TRBV5-5 and TRBJ2-7; no reliable D call. V was clipped by 8 bases and J by 6 bases, with 15 bases between them. This CDR3 comprises 12 residues. Germline CDR1 reads SGHKS; CDR2 reads YYEKEE (reference sequence). In DNA form, the CDR3 reads TGTGCCAGTACCGGGTCTTTCAGCGAGCAGTACTTC. This codes for CASTGSFSEQYF.

J is TRBJ1-2 and V is TRBV6-5; tentatively, D is TRBD1 (5 bases). V was cut by 0 bases and J by 5 bases, with 16 bases left in between. The CDR3 has 16 amino acids. Germline V CDR1 and CDR2: MNHEY, SVGAGI. The CDR3 sequence: CASSYSQGSDIYGYTF. The CDR3 nucleotides read TGTGCCAGCAGTTACTCCCAGGGATCGGATATATATGGCTACACCTTC.